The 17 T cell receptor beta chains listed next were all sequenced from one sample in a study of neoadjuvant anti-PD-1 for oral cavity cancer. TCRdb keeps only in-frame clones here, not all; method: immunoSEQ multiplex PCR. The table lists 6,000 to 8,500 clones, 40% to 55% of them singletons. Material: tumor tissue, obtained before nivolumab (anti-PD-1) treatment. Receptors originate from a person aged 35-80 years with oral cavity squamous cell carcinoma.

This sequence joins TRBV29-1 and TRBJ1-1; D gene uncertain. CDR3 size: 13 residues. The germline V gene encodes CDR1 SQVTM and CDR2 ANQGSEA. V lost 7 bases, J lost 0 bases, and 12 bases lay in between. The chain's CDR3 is CSAKDGVNTEAFF. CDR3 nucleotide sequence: TGCAGCGCAAAGGACGGGGTGAACACTGAAGCTTTCTTT. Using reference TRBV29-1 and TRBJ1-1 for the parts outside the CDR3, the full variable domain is SAVISQKPSRDICQRGTSLTIQCQVDSQVTMMFWYRQQPGQSLTLIATANQGSEATYESGFVIDKFPISRPNLTFSTLTVSNMSPEDSSIYLCSAKDGVNTEAFFGQGTRLTVV.

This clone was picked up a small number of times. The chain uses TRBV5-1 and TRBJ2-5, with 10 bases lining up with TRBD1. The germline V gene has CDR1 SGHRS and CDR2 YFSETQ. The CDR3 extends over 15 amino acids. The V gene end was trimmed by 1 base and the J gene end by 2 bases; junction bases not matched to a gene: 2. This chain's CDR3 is CASSLWTGGQETQYF. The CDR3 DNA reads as TGCGCCAGCAGCTTGTGGACAGGGGGTCAAGAGACCCAGTACTTC.

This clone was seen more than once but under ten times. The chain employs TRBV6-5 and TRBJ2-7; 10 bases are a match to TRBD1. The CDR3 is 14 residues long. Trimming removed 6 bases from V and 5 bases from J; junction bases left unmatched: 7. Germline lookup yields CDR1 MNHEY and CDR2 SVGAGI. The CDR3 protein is CASRGDRGIHEQYF. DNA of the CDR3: TGTGCCAGCAGGGGGGACAGGGGAATACACGAGCAGTACTTC.

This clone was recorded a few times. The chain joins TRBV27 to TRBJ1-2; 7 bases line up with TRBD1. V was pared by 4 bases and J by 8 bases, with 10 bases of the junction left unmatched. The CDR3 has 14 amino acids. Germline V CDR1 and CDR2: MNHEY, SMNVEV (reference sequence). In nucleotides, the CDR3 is TGTGCCAGCAGTTCCCGGACAGGAGGACAAGGCTACACCTTC. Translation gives CASSSRTGGQGYTF.

CDR3 bases: TGCGCCAGCAGCCGGGACAGTGCAGGGTTAAGTGAAAAACTGTTTTTT. Protein sequence: CASSRDSAGLSEKLFF. V gene TRBV4-3 combines with J gene TRBJ1-4, with 7 bases lining up with TRBD1. Germline trimming cut 4 bases from V and 7 bases from J; bases unmatched to any gene: 12. CDR1 and CDR2 from the germline V gene are LGHNA and YSLEER. The CDR3 length is 16 residues.

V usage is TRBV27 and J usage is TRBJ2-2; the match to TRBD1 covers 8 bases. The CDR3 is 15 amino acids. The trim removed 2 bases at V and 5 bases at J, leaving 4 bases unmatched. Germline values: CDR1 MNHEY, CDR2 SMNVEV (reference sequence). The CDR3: CASSLRQGWTGELFF. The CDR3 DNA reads TGTGCCAGCAGTTTAAGACAGGGGTGGACCGGGGAGCTGTTTTTT.

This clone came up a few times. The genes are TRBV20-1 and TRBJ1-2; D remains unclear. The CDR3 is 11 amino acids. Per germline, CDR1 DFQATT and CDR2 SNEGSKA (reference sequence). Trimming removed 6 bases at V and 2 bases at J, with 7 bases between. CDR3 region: CSANSNYGYTF. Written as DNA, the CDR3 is TGCAGTGCAAATTCAAACTATGGCTACACCTTC.

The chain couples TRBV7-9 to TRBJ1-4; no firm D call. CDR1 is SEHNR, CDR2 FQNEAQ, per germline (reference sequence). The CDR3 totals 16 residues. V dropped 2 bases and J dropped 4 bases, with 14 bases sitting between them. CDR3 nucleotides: TGTGCCAGCAGCTTAATCTTCGGTTCACTTAATGAAAAACTGTTTTTT. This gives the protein CASSLIFGSLNEKLFF.

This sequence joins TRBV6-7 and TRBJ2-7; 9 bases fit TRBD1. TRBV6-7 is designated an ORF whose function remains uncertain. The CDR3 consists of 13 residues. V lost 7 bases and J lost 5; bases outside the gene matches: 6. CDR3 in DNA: TGTGCCAGCAACGGACAGGGGCGGAACGAGCAGTACTTC. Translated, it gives CASNGQGRNEQYF.

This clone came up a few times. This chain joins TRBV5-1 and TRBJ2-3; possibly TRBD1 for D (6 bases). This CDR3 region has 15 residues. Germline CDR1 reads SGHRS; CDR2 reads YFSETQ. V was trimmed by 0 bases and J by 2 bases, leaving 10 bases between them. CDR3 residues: CASSLEGHITDTQYF. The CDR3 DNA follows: TGCGCCAGCAGCTTGGAGGGACACATCACAGATACGCAGTATTTT.

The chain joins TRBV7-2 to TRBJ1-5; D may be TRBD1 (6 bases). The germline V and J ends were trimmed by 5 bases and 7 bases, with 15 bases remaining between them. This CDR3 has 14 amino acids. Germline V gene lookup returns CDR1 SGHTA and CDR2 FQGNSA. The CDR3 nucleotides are TGTGCCAGCAGCCCCTCTACAGGGTACCAGCCCCAGCATTTT. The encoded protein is CASSPSTGYQPQHF.

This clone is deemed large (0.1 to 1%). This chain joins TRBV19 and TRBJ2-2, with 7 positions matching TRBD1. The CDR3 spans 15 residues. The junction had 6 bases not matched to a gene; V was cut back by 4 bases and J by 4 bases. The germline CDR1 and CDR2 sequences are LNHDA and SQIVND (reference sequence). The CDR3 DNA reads TGTGCCAGTAGTACCGACAGGGTTGGCACCGGGGAGCTGTTTTTT. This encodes CASSTDRVGTGELFF.

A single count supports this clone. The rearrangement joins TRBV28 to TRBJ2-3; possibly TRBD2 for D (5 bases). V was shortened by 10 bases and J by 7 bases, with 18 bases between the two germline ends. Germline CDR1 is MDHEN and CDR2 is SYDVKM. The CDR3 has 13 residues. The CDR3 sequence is CATPGGPGNTQYF. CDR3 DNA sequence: TGTGCCACCCCAGGTGGCCCCGGGAATACGCAGTATTTT. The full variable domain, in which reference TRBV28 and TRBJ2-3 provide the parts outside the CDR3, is DVKVTQSSRYLVKRTGEKVFLECVQDMDHENMFWYRQDPGLGLRLIYFSYDVKMKEKGDIPEGYSVSREKKERFSLILESASTNQTSMYLCATPGGPGNTQYFGPGTRLTVL.

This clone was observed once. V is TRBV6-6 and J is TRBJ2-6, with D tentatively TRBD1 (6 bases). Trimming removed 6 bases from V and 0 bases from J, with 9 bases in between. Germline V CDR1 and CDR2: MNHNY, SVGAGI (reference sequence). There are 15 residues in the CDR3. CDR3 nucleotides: TGTGCCAGCAGGAGGGACAACTCTGGGGCCAACGTCCTGACTTTC. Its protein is CASRRDNSGANVLTF.

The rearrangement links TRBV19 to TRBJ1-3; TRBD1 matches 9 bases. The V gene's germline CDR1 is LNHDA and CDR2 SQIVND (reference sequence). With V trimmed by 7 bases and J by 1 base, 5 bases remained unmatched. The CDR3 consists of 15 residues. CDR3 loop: CASTWDRESGNTIYF. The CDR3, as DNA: TGTGCCAGTACCTGGGACAGGGAGTCTGGAAACACCATATATTTT.

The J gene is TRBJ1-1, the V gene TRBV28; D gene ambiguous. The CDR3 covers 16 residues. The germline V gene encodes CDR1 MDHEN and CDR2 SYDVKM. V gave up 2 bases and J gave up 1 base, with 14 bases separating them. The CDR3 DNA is TGTGCCAGCAGTTTACGATCACGCAAGCAGAACACTGAAGCTTTCTTT. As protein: CASSLRSRKQNTEAFF.

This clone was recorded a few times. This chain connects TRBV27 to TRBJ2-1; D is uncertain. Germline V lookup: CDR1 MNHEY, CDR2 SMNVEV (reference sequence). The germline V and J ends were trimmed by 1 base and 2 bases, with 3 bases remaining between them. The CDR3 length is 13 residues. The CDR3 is CASSLYTYNEQFF. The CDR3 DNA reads TGTGCCAGCAGTTTATATACCTACAATGAGCAGTTCTTC.